These T cell receptor beta chains were read from a single sample in a study of T cell repertoires in cytomegalovirus infection. TCRdb passed the reads through MiXCR, listing each CDR3 protein once. The profile shows under 150,000 distinct CDR3 sequences, about 33% of them singletons. No antigen is known for these receptors. The starting material was CD8+ T cells from cultured PBMCs, obtained from culture after CMV antigen stimulation. The receptors were sampled from a human donor in good health (CMV status not recorded). Some clones in this sample may be carry-over from other donors' samples. Each CDR3 is given with its conserved first and last residue. D genes are given only for firm matches. The listing skips clone size in some rows; elsewhere it reads once, few, many or a size class.

NA	NA	TRBV7-2	TRBJ2-7	TGTGCCAGCAGCCCTCCCTGGGCCCCCTACGAGCAGTACTTC	CASSPPWAPYEQYF
many	TRBD2	TRBV7-2	TRBJ2-1	TGTGCCAGCAGCGTAGGCGGCGGGGGGGCGAGAAACAATGAGCAGTTCTTC	CASSVGGGGARNNEQFF
few	TRBD1	TRBV5-1	TRBJ1-1	TGCGCCAGCAGCTTGGGACAGGGGAGCACTGAAGCTTTCTTT	CASSLGQGSTEAFF
few	NA	TRBV27	TRBJ2-2	TGTGCCAGCAACTTAGGGACCGGGGAGCTGTTTTTT	CASNLGTGELFF
NA	TRBD1	TRBV29-1	TRBJ1-3	TGCAGCGTTGGGGAGGGGGCGAAAGGAAACACCATATATTTT	CSVGEGAKGNTIYF
NA	NA	TRBV6-2/TRBV6-3	TRBJ2-7	TGTGCCAGCAGTTATCTAAGTCCAGCCGTCTCCTACGAGCAGTACTTC	CASSYLSPAVSYEQYF
few	NA	TRBV4-2	TRBJ2-3	TGTGCCACCTTGGACACAGATACGCAGTATTTT	CATLDTDTQYF
NA	TRBD1	TRBV2	TRBJ2-4	TGTGCCAGCAGTGATGACAGGGATCAGTACTTC	CASSDDRDQYF
few	NA	TRBV6-2/TRBV6-3	TRBJ2-6	TGTGCCAGCAGACTCAGGATCTCTGGGGCCAACGTCCTGACTTTC	CASRLRISGANVLTF
many	NA	TRBV6-2/TRBV6-3	TRBJ2-1	TGTGCCAGCAGTTACTCGTTCCCACTAGCCGAATATGGCTACAATGAGCAGTTCTTC	CASSYSFPLAEYGYNEQFF
NA	TRBD2	TRBV10-3	TRBJ2-5	TGTGCCACTGCTAGCGGTTACCAAGAGACCCAGTACTTC	CATASGYQETQYF
NA	NA	TRBV7-9	TRBJ1-6	TGTGCCAGCAGCTTAGACACAGATAATTCACCCCTCCACTTT	CASSLDTDNSPLHF
few	TRBD1	TRBV27	TRBJ2-7	TGTGCCAGCAGTTTCTCGACAGGGATTATTTACGAGCAGTACTTC	CASSFSTGIIYEQYF
few	TRBD1	TRBV24-1	TRBJ1-1	TGTGCCACCAGTGACCCGACCGGGACAGACTTTGAGGGGGTAGTCTTT	CATSDPTGTDFEGVVF
NA	NA	TRBV28	TRBJ1-2	TGTGCCAGCAGTTTCGCCCATCCTAACTATGGCTACACCTTC	CASSFAHPNYGYTF
NA	NA	TRBV7-2	TRBJ1-2	TGTGCCAGCAGCCCTACGATGGGGGCCTTTGGCTACACCTTC	CASSPTMGAFGYTF
NA	NA	TRBV4-3	TRBJ2-1	TGCGCCAGCAGCCAAGATCCCGCAGGGACCTACAATGAGCAGTTCTTC	CASSQDPAGTYNEQFF
few	NA	TRBV12-3/TRBV12-4	TRBJ1-1	TGTGCCAGCCGTCCGAAGGGGTTTGAAGCTTTCTTT	CASRPKGFEAFF
few	NA	TRBV27	TRBJ1-2	TGTGCCAGCAGTTTACTGGGGCGAGGAGGCTACACCTTC	CASSLLGRGGYTF
few	NA	TRBV11-2	TRBJ1-2	TGTGCCAGCAGCTTAGAACCGGGGGCCGACTATGGCTACACCTTC	CASSLEPGADYGYTF
NA	TRBD1	TRBV6-1	TRBJ2-3	TGTGCCAGCAGTGAAGCGACAGGGATATCTTCAGATACGCAGTATTTT	CASSEATGISSDTQYF
once	NA	TRBV7-4	TRBJ2-7	TGTGCCAGCAGCTTTACCACAGGGGGGGTCTACGAGCAGTACTTC	CASSFTTGGVYEQYF
few	NA	TRBV7-4	TRBJ2-5	TGTGCCAGCAGCCCCGGGGAGCAAGAGACCCAGTACTTC	CASSPGEQETQYF